This T cell receptor (beta chain) is from a study of PD-1 blockade in classical Hodgkin lymphoma. Clones were sequenced by immunoSEQ multiplex PCR, and TCRdb holds only the in-frame ones, with some missing. The table shows some 7,000 clones, with around three quarters occurring only once. About this clone: Its antigen is not identified.

Germline V gene lookup returns CDR1 SGHRS and CDR2 YFSETQ. V was pared by 6 bases and J by 8 bases, with 7 bases of the junction left unmatched. The CDR3 spans 13 residues. Time point in this sample: cycle 4 day 1 (C4D1), after 6 weeks of nivolumab. Every one of the patients relapsed after autologous stem cell transplantation (brentuximab vedotin exposure was variable). General observations from the study: As was reported, newly diagnosed patients showed lower baseline TCR diversity than healthy donors did. Repertoire difference causes, possibly disease activity or prior therapy, remain undefined.

The chain couples TRBV5-1 to TRBJ1-4, with TRBD1 matching over 7 bases. Sequenced here: peripheral blood mononuclear cells (PBMCs), sampled before the fourth cycle of nivolumab. The sequence was collected from a human donor with classical Hodgkin lymphoma. The CDR3, as DNA: TGCGCCAGCAACCATGACAGGGAGGAAAAACTGTTTTTT. It is translated as CASNHDREEKLFF.